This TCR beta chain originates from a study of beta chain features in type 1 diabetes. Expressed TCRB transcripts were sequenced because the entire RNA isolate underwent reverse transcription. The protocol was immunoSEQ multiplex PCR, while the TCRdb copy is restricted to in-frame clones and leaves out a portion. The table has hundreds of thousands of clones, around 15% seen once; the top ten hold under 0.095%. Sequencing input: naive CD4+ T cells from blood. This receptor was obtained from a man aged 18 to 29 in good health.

CDR3 amino acids: CASGLSGSTDTQYF. The CDR3 region has the DNA TGTGCTAGTGGTTTGAGCGGGAGCACAGATACGCAGTATTTT. V usage is TRBV12-5 and J usage is TRBJ2-3; the D gene is possibly TRBD2 (6 bases). This CDR3 has 14 amino acids. From germline, CDR1 is LGHNT and CDR2 FRNRAP. Trimming pared 2 bases from V and 0 bases from J, leaving 6 bases between. Filled out from reference TRBV12-5 and TRBJ2-3, the complete variable domain reads DARVTQTPRHKVTEMGQEVTMRCQPILGHNTVFWYRQTMMQGLELLAYFRNRAPLDDSGMPKDRFSAEMPDATLATLKIQPSEPRDSAVYFCASGLSGSTDTQYFGPGTRLTVL.